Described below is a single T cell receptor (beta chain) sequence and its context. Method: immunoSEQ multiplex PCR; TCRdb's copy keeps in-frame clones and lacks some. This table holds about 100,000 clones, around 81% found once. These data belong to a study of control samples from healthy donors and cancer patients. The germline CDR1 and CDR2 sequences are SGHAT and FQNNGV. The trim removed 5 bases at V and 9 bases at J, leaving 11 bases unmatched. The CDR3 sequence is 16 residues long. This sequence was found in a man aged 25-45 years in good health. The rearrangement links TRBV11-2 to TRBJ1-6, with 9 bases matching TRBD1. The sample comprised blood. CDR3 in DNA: TGTGCCAGCAGCCCTTACTCCGGGACAGGGCTTTCACCCCTCCACTTT. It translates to CASSPYSGTGLSPLHF.